This note documents a single T cell receptor beta chain sequence. The CDR3 consists of 16 residues. Per the germline V gene, CDR1 is MNHNY and CDR2 is SVGAGI (reference sequence). V shed 5 bases and J 3 bases; nucleotides not matched to a gene: 7. These data are taken from a study of radiotherapy plus CTLA-4 blockade in lung cancer. Generated by immunoSEQ multiplex PCR, the TCRdb table keeps only in-frame clones and is missing some. The data contain about 88,000 clones, roughly 70% of them seen just once; the ten biggest clones take up about 14%. The source was peripheral blood, collected from a patient treated with radiotherapy plus ipilimumab. This chain uses TRBV6-6 with TRBJ2-5; 12 bases are a match to TRBD2. The receptor comes from a human donor with non-small cell lung cancer that progressed on radiotherapy plus ipilimumab. CDR3 amino acids: CASSTGRLAGEETQYF. In DNA, the CDR3 is TGTGCCAGCAGTACCGGTCGACTAGCGGGGGAAGAGACCCAGTACTTC.